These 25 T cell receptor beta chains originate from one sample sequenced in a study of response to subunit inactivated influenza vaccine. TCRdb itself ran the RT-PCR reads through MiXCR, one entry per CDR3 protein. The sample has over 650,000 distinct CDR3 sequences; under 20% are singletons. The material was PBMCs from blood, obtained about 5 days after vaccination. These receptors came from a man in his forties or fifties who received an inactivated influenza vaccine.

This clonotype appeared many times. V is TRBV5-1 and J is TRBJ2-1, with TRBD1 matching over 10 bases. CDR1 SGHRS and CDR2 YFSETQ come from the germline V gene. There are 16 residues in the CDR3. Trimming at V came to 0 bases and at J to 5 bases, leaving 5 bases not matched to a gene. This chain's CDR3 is CASSLAPGQGNNEQFF. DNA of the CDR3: TGCGCCAGCAGCTTGGCTCCGGGACAGGGGAACAATGAGCAGTTCTTC.

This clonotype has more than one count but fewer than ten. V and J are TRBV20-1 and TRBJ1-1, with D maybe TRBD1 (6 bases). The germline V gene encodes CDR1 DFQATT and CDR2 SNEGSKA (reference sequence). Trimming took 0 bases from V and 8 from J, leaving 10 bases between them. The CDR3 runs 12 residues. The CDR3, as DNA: TGCAGTGCTAGAGATTTGCAGGGGGAAGCTTTCTTT. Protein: CSARDLQGEAFF.

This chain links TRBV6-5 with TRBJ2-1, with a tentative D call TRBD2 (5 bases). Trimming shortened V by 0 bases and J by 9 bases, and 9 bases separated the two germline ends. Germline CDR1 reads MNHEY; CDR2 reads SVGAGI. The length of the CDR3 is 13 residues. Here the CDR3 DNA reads TGTGCCAGCAGTTACTCGGGAGAGGGTGAGCAGTTCTTC. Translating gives CASSYSGEGEQFF.

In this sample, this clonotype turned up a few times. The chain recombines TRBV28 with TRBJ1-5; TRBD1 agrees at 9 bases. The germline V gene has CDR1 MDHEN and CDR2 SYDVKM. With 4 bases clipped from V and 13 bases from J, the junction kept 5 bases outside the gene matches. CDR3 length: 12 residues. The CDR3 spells CASSSWTGEQHF. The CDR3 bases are TGTGCCAGCAGTTCCTGGACAGGGGAACAGCATTTT.

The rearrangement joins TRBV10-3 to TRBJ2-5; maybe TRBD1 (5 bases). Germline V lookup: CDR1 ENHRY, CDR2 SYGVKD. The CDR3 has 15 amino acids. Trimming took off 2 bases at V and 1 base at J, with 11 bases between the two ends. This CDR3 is CAISEMRTSQETQYF. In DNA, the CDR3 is TGTGCCATCAGTGAGATGAGGACAAGCCAAGAGACCCAGTACTTC.

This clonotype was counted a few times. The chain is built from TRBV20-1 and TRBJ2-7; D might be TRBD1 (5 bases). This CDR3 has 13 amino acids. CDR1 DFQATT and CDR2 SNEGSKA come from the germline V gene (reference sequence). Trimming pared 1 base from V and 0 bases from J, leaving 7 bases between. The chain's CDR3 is CSARVGASYEQYF. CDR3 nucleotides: TGCAGTGCTAGAGTTGGGGCCTCCTACGAGCAGTACTTC.

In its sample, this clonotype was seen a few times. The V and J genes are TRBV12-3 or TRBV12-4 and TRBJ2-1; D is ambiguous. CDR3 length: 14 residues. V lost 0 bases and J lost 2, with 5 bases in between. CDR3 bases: TGTGCCAGCAGTTTAGCGATAACCTACAATGAGCAGTTCTTC. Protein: CASSLAITYNEQFF.

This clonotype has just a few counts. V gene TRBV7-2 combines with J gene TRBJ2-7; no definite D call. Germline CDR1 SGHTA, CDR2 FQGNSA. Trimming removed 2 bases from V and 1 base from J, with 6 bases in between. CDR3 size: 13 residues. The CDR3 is CASSLLVSYEQYF. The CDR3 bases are TGTGCCAGCAGCTTATTAGTGTCCTACGAGCAGTACTTC.

CDR3 sequence reads: CAISDGGGWSNQPQHF. The CDR3 bases are TGTGCCATCAGCGATGGGGGAGGGTGGAGCAATCAGCCCCAGCATTTT. The genes are TRBV10-3 and TRBJ1-5, with D possibly being TRBD1 (5 bases). This CDR3 region has 16 residues. V was pared by 6 bases and J by 1 base, with 16 bases between. Germline CDR1 reads ENHRY; CDR2 reads SYGVKD.

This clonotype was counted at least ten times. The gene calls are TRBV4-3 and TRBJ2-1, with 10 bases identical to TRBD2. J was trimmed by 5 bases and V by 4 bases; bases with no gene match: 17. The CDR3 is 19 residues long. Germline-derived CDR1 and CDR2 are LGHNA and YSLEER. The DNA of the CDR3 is TGCGCCAGCAGCCTTTATCATGGAGCGGGAGGGCAAGCCCACAATGAGCAGTTCTTC. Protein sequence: CASSLYHGAGGQAHNEQFF.

CDR3 residues: CASSPDPMGTQYF. The CDR3 DNA follows: TGCGCCAGCAGCCCGGACCCCATGGGGACCCAGTACTTC. The V gene is TRBV5-1, the J gene TRBJ2-5; D call uncertain. This CDR3 contains 13 residues. Germline V lookup: CDR1 SGHRS, CDR2 YFSETQ. V was cut by 4 bases and J by 7 bases, with 14 bases left in between.

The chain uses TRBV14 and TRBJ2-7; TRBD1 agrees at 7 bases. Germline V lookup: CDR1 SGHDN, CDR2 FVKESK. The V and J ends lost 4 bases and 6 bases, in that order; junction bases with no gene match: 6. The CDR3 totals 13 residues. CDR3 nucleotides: TGTGCCAGCAGCCGCCAGGGGGAAAGCGAGCAGTACTTC. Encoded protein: CASSRQGESEQYF. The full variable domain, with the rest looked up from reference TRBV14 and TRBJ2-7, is EAGVTQFPSHSVIEKGQTVTLRCDPISGHDNLYWYRRVMGKEIKFLLHFVKESKQDESGMPNNRFLAERTGGTYSTLKVQPAELEDSGVYFCASSRQGESEQYFGPGTRLTVT.

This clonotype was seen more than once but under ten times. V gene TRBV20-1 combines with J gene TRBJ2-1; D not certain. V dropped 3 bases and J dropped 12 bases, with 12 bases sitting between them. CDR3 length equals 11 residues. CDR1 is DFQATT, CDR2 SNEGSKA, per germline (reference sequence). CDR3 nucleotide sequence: TGCAGTGCTAGCGTCGAATTCAGGCAGTTCTTC. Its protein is CSASVEFRQFF.

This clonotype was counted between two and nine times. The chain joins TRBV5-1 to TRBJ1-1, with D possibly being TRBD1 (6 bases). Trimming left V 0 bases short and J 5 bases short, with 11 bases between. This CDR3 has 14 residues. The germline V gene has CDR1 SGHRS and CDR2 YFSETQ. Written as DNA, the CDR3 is TGCGCCAGCAGCTTGGCGGGGGCGCGGACTGAAGCTTTCTTT. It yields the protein CASSLAGARTEAFF.

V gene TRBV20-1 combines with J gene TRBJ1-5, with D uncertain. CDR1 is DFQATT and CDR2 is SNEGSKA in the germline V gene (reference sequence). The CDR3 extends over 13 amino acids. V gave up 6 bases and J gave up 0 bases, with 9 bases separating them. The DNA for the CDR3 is TGCAGTGCCACAGAGAATAGCAATCAGCCCCAGCATTTT. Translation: CSATENSNQPQHF.

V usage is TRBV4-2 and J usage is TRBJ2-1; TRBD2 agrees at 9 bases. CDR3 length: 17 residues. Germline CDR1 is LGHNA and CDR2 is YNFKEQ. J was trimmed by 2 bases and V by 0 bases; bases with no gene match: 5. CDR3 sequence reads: CASSQDSGLATYNEQFF. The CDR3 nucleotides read TGTGCCAGCAGCCAAGATTCAGGACTAGCGACCTACAATGAGCAGTTCTTC.

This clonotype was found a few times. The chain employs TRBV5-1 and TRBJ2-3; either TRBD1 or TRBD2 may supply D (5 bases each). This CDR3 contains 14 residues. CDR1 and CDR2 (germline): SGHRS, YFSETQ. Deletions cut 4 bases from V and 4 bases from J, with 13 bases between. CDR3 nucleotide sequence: TGCGCCAGCAGCCTGGATGGGACCGCAGATACGCAGTATTTT. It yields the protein CASSLDGTADTQYF.

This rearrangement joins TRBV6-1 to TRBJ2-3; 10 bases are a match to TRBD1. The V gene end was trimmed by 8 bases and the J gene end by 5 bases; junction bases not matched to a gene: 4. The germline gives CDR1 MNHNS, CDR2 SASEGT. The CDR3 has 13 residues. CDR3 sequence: CASGQGVRDTQYF. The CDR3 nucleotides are TGTGCCAGCGGACAGGGGGTGAGAGATACGCAGTATTTT.

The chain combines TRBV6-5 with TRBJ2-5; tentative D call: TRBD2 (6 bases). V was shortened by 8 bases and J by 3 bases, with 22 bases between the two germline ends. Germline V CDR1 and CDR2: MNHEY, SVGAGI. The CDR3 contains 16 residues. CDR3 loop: CASVARFLQREETQYF. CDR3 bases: TGTGCCAGCGTTGCCCGATTTTTACAGCGGGAAGAGACCCAGTACTTC.

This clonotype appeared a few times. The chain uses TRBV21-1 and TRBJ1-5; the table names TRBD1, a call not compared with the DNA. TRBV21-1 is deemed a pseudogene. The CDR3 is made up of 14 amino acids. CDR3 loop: CASRWGQDNQPQHF. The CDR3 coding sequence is TGTGCCAGCAGATGGGGACAGGACAATCAGCCCCAGCATTTT.

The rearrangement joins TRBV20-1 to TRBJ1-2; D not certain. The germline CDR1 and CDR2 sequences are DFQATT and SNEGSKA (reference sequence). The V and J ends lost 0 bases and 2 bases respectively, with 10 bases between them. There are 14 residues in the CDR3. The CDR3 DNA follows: TGCAGTGCTAGAGATATGGGAAGGAACTATGGCTACACCTTC. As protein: CSARDMGRNYGYTF.

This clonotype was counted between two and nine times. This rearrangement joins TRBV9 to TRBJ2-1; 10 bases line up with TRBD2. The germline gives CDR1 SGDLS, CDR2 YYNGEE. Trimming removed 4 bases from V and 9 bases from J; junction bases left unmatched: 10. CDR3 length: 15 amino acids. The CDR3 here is CASSSASGSGSEQFF. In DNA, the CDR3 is TGTGCCAGCAGCTCCGCTAGCGGGAGTGGTAGTGAGCAGTTCTTC.

CDR3: CSARDLWLEQFF. The CDR3 DNA is TGCAGTGCTAGAGATCTTTGGTTGGAGCAGTTCTTC. This chain connects TRBV20-1 to TRBJ2-1; D is ambiguous. This CDR3 spans 12 amino acids. Between the trimmed V and J ends, which lost 0 bases and 10 bases, there was a span of 10 bases. Per germline, CDR1 DFQATT and CDR2 SNEGSKA (reference sequence).

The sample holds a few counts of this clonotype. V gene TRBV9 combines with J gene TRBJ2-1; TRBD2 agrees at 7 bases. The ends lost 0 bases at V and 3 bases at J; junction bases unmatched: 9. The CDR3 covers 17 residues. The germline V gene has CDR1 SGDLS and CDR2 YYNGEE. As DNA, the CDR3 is TGTGCCAGCAGCGTAGGGGGACTATCGACGGGCTACAATGAGCAGTTCTTC. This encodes CASSVGGLSTGYNEQFF.

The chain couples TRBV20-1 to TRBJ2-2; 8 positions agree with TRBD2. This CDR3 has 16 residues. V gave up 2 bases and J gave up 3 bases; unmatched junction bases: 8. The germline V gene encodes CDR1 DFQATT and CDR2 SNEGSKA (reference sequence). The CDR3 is CSARSLSGVYTGELFF. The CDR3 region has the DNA TGCAGTGCTAGATCCCTTAGCGGGGTTTACACCGGGGAGCTGTTTTTT.